This entry lists 14 T cell receptor beta chains sequenced from one sample in a study of OX40 agonist ivuxolimab in advanced cancers. Repertoires were generated with immunoSEQ multiplex PCR, while TCRdb's copy carries only in-frame clones and drops some. The data show tens of thousands of clones, around 80% seen once. The material sequenced was CD4+ or CD8+ T cells sorted from blood, taken in a trial of the OX40 agonist ivuxolimab. These receptors originate from an adult with an advanced solid tumor such as melanoma, head and neck, liver or kidney cancer.

The chain recombines TRBV19 with TRBJ1-1; no clear D. This CDR3 has 13 residues. The V gene's germline CDR1 is LNHDA and CDR2 SQIVND (reference sequence). Trimming left V 4 bases short and J 7 bases short, with 13 bases between. The CDR3 here is CASSRMAAGEAFF. DNA for the CDR3: TGTGCCAGTAGTAGGATGGCGGCGGGTGAAGCTTTCTTT. Full variable domain (rest looked up from reference TRBV19 and TRBJ1-1): DGGITQSPKYLFRKEGQNVTLSCEQNLNHDAMYWYRQDPGQGLRLIYYSQIVNDFQKGDIAEGYSVSREKKESFPLTVTSAQKNPTAFYLCASSRMAAGEAFFGQGTRLTVV.

The chain joins TRBV5-1 to TRBJ1-2; 8 bases are shared with TRBD1. The germline V gene has CDR1 SGHRS and CDR2 YFSETQ. J was trimmed by 7 bases and V by 4 bases; bases with no gene match: 6. The CDR3 spans 13 residues. CDR3 sequence: CASSPGGNSGYTF. The CDR3 region has the DNA TGCGCCAGCAGCCCAGGGGGCAATTCTGGCTACACCTTC.

DNA for the CDR3: TGTGCCAGCAACTTCAGCGGGGGCTCCTACAATGAGCAGTTCTTC. Amino acid sequence: CASNFSGGSYNEQFF. The J gene is TRBJ2-1, the V gene TRBV21-1; the table's D call, TRBD2, has no DNA check behind it. TRBV21-1 is a recognized pseudogene. The CDR3 loop spans 15 amino acids.

The V and J genes are TRBV2 and TRBJ2-2, with no clear D. Germline lookup yields CDR1 SNHLY and CDR2 FYNNEI. The ends were cut back, 4 bases at V and 4 bases at J, with 13 bases in the middle. This CDR3 has 15 amino acids. CDR3 bases: TGTGCCAGCAGTGTTTCCAGAGCCCCCACCGGGGAGCTGTTTTTT. This codes for CASSVSRAPTGELFF. The variable domain in full, with the rest retrieved from reference TRBV2 and TRBJ2-2, is EPEVTQTPSHQVTQMGQEVILRCVPISNHLYFYWYRQILGQKVEFLVSFYNNEISEKSEIFDDQFSVERPDGSNFTLKIRSTKLEDSAMYFCASSVSRAPTGELFFGEGSRLTVL.

To note about this clone: This same CDR3 is encoded by further DNA sequences in the sample. The chain joins TRBV19 to TRBJ2-1; 12 bases match TRBD2. The length of the CDR3 is 16 residues. After removal of 2 bases from V and 4 bases from J, the junction contained 3 bases not matched to a gene. Germline assignment: CDR1 LNHDA and CDR2 SQIVND (reference sequence). Written as DNA, the CDR3 is TGTGCCAGTAGTATACTAGCGGGGGGGCCGTACAATGAGCAGTTCTTC. Its protein product is CASSILAGGPYNEQFF. Based on the CDR3 plus reference TRBV19 and TRBJ2-1, the full variable domain is DGGITQSPKYLFRKEGQNVTLSCEQNLNHDAMYWYRQDPGQGLRLIYYSQIVNDFQKGDIAEGYSVSREKKESFPLTVTSAQKNPTAFYLCASSILAGGPYNEQFFGPGTRLTVL.

V gene TRBV7-9 combines with J gene TRBJ1-4; D remains ambiguous. Germline V CDR1 and CDR2: SEHNR, FQNEAQ (reference sequence). Between the trimmed V and J ends, which lost 2 bases and 7 bases, there was a span of 17 bases. This CDR3 spans 16 amino acids. In DNA, the CDR3 is TGTGCCAGCAGCTTAACCCCAGGATCTGGAGGTGAAAAACTGTTTTTT. Encoded protein: CASSLTPGSGGEKLFF.

This rearrangement joins TRBV11-2 to TRBJ1-6; no firm D call. Germline V gene data show CDR1 as SGHAT and CDR2 as FQNNGV. Between the trimmed V and J ends, which lost 1 base and 10 bases, there was a span of 11 bases. The CDR3 totals 14 residues. CDR3 region: CASSLGRQVSPLHF. The CDR3 coding sequence is TGTGCCAGCAGCTTAGGGAGGCAGGTGTCACCCCTCCACTTT.

The CDR3 sequence is CASSPPRGGGQQETQYF. The CDR3 nucleotides are TGTGCCAGCTCACCACCTCGAGGGGGGGGACAGCAAGAGACCCAGTACTTC. The chain uses TRBV18 and TRBJ2-5; D could derive from TRBD1 or TRBD2 (7 bases each). The CDR3 contains 17 residues. Germline CDR1 reads KGHSH; CDR2 reads LQKENI. V shed 0 bases and J shed 2 bases, with 16 bases lying between them.

The CDR3 reads CASSPGPEETQYF. DNA for the CDR3: TGTGCCAGCAGCCCGGGACCCGAAGAGACCCAGTACTTC. The chain recombines TRBV5-4 with TRBJ2-5, with D perhaps matching TRBD1 or TRBD2 (5 bases each). Trimming shortened V by 4 bases and J by 3 bases, and 10 bases separated the two germline ends. Germline V lookup: CDR1 SGHNT, CDR2 YYREEE (reference sequence). The CDR3 sequence is 13 residues long.

The gene calls are TRBV5-6 and TRBJ2-7; 9 bases align to TRBD2. Losses at the gene ends were 0 bases for V and 4 bases for J; bases not matched to a gene: 8. Germline loops: CDR1 SGHDT, CDR2 YYEEEE. The CDR3 runs to 16 residues. The CDR3 nucleotides are TGTGCCAGCAGCTTGGGGACTAGCGTCCAAGGATACGAGCAGTACTTC. It translates to CASSLGTSVQGYEQYF.

In its sample, this clone was seen a few times. This chain uses TRBV28 with TRBJ1-6; possible D gene TRBD1, 5 bases. The CDR3 runs to 14 residues. Germline V gives CDR1 MDHEN, CDR2 SYDVKM. The V and J ends lost 6 bases and 6 bases respectively, with 12 bases between them. In DNA form, the CDR3 reads TGTGCCAGCAGGGGGGGTGTCCGTAATTCACCCCTCCACTTT. This translates into CASRGGVRNSPLHF.

The V and J genes are TRBV9 and TRBJ2-3, with D possibly being TRBD2 (6 bases). V lost 3 bases and J 2 bases, leaving 10 bases between the germline ends. CDR3 size: 14 residues. From germline, CDR1 is SGDLS and CDR2 YYNGEE. CDR3 nucleotides: TGTGCCAGCAGCGCCCGACTAGACACAGATACGCAGTATTTT. It is translated as CASSARLDTDTQYF.

This chain joins TRBV5-6 and TRBJ1-6; no firm D call. V was shortened by 4 bases and J by 2 bases, with 13 bases between the two germline ends. The CDR3 length is 16 residues. From germline, CDR1 is SGHDT and CDR2 YYEEEE. The CDR3: CASSPHTATYNSPLHF. DNA of the CDR3: TGTGCCAGCAGCCCCCACACGGCAACCTATAATTCACCCCTCCACTTT.

The chain recombines TRBV4-2 with TRBJ1-5; 10 nucleotides line up with TRBD1. V was clipped by 1 base and J by 5 bases; unmatched bases: 5. The CDR3 contains 16 residues. CDR1 LGHNA and CDR2 YNFKEQ come from the germline V gene. The CDR3 loop reads CASSQAETGGYQPQHF. CDR3 nucleotides: TGTGCCAGCAGCCAAGCTGAGACAGGGGGCTATCAGCCCCAGCATTTT.